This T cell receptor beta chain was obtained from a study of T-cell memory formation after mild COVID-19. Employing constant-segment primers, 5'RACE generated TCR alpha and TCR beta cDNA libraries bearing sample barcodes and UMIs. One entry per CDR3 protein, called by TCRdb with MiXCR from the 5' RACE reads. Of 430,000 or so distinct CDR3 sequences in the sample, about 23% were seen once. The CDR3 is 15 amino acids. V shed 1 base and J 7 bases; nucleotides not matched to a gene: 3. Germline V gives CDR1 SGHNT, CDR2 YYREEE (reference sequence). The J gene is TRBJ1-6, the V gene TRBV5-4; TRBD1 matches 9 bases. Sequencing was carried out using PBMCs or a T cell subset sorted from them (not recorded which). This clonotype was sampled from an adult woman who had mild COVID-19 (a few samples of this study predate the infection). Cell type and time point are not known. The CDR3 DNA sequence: TGTGCCAGCAGCTTGACAGGGGGCGCGAATTCACCCCTCCACTTT. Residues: CASSLTGGANSPLHF.